The next 16 T cell receptor beta chains were all read from a single sample in a study of blood T cell repertoires in COVID-19. Repertoires were generated with immunoSEQ multiplex PCR, while TCRdb's copy carries only in-frame clones and drops some. The data hold approximately 210,000 clones, with roughly nine tenths observed a single time. Sequenced: peripheral blood. The receptors stem from a woman aged 65 to 85 with acute or convalescent COVID-19.

The gene calls are TRBV5-4 and TRBJ1-2; D uncertain. The CDR3 is 12 residues long. V shed 0 bases and J shed 4 bases, with 4 bases lying between them. CDR1 is SGHNT and CDR2 is YYREEE in the germline V gene (reference sequence). DNA of the CDR3: TGTGCCAGCAGCTTGGCAGGCTATGGCTACACCTTC. Amino acid sequence: CASSLAGYGYTF.

The chain carries TRBV6-5 and TRBJ1-2; D unresolved. Looked up from germline, CDR1 is MNHEY and CDR2 is SVGAGI. V was clipped by 5 bases and J by 7 bases, with 20 bases between them. The CDR3 length is 15 residues. The CDR3 region has the DNA TGTGCCAGCAGTCGGACTAACCAGGTAGAGGGTGGCTACACCTTC. It is translated as CASSRTNQVEGGYTF.

To note about this clone: This CDR3 is also generated by other DNA sequences in the sample. The chain uses TRBV28 and TRBJ1-2, with TRBD1 matching over 7 bases. This CDR3 has 13 residues. With 5 bases clipped from V and 5 bases from J, the junction kept 5 bases outside the gene matches. Germline V gene sequence: CDR1 MDHEN, CDR2 SYDVKM. The CDR3: CASSPYRGYGYTF. CDR3 nucleotides: TGTGCCAGCAGTCCTTACAGGGGATATGGCTACACCTTC.

The CDR3 here is CASSPRQGPLVSYEQYF. The CDR3 DNA reads as TGTGCCAGCAGCCCTAGACAGGGGCCCCTCGTTTCCTACGAGCAGTACTTC. V usage is TRBV6-2 or TRBV6-3 and J usage is TRBJ2-7; TRBD1 matches 8 bases. V shed 6 bases and J 1 base; nucleotides not matched to a gene: 14. The germline CDR1 and CDR2 sequences are MNHEY and SVGEGT. This CDR3 spans 17 amino acids.

This clone is a singleton in its sample. The V gene is TRBV11-3, the J gene TRBJ1-2; a possible D gene is TRBD1 (6 bases). Trimming took off 5 bases at V and 7 bases at J, with 14 bases between the two ends. The CDR3 runs to 13 residues. In germline, CDR1 is SGHNT, CDR2 YENEEA. The CDR3 reads CASSPTGKGGYTF. Written as DNA, the CDR3 is TGTGCCAGCAGCCCGACAGGAAAGGGTGGCTACACCTTC.

V and J are TRBV28 and TRBJ2-1; 10 bases map to TRBD2. CDR1 is MDHEN and CDR2 is SYDVKM in the germline V gene. This CDR3 contains 15 residues. V lost 6 bases, J lost 10 bases, and 12 bases stayed unmatched. The CDR3 is CASRRTSGARVEQFF. Here the CDR3 DNA reads TGTGCCAGCAGGCGTACTAGCGGGGCCCGGGTGGAGCAGTTCTTC. The full variable domain, with the rest looked up from reference TRBV28 and TRBJ2-1, is DVKVTQSSRYLVKRTGEKVFLECVQDMDHENMFWYRQDPGLGLRLIYFSYDVKMKEKGDIPEGYSVSREKKERFSLILESASTNQTSMYLCASRRTSGARVEQFFGPGTRLTVL.

J is TRBJ1-4 and V is TRBV5-1, with D maybe TRBD1 (5 bases). Trimming left V 1 base short and J 5 bases short, with 12 bases between. The germline V gene encodes CDR1 SGHRS and CDR2 YFSETQ. The CDR3 is 15 residues long. The CDR3 region is CASSLSGLGNEKLFF. The CDR3 DNA follows: TGCGCCAGCAGCTTGTCGGGACTGGGAAATGAAAAACTGTTTTTT.

This chain connects TRBV3-1 (or the pseudogene TRBV3-2) to TRBJ1-6; 10 bases align to TRBD1. V dropped 1 base and J dropped 0; count of bases not matched to a gene: 9. The CDR3 sequence is 20 residues long. CDR1 and CDR2 from the germline V gene are LGHDT and YNNKEL (reference sequence). The CDR3, as DNA: TGTGCCAGCAGCCAAGTTCCCGGGACAGGGGAGATCTCCTATAATTCACCCCTCCACTTT. Its translation: CASSQVPGTGEISYNSPLHF.

CDR3 nucleotide sequence: TGCGCCAGCAGCTTCTCTAGCGGGGGGCCCTACAATGAGCAGTTCTTC. This encodes CASSFSSGGPYNEQFF. This sequence joins TRBV5-1 and TRBJ2-1; 11 bases line up with TRBD2. Losses at the gene ends were 2 bases for V and 2 bases for J; bases not matched to a gene: 3. The V gene's germline CDR1 is SGHRS and CDR2 YFSETQ. There are 16 residues in the CDR3.

The gene calls are TRBV12-5 and TRBJ2-5; weak D call: TRBD2 (6 bases). Per germline, CDR1 LGHNT and CDR2 FRNRAP. This CDR3 spans 17 amino acids. V gave up 3 bases and J gave up 4 bases, with 21 bases separating them. The CDR3 DNA reads TGTGCTAGTGGTTTCGGGGGTCGAGGGGTTGGGCGAGAGACCCAGTACTTC. Residues: CASGFGGRGVGRETQYF.

This sequence joins TRBV29-1 and TRBJ1-2; D is unresolved. CDR1 SQVTM and CDR2 ANQGSEA come from the germline V gene. The length of the CDR3 is 13 residues. V was shortened by 0 bases and J by 5 bases, with 10 bases between the two germline ends. The CDR3 nucleotides read TGCAGCGTTGAAGATCGCCGGGTATATGGCTACACCTTC. Encoded protein: CSVEDRRVYGYTF.

The chain joins TRBV7-9 to TRBJ2-7; the match to TRBD1 covers 7 bases. The V segment lost 5 bases and the J segment 2 bases; nucleotides outside the gene matches: 6. This CDR3 spans 14 amino acids. Per germline, CDR1 SEHNR and CDR2 FQNEAQ (reference sequence). This chain's CDR3 is CASSARDSPYEQYF. The CDR3 DNA sequence: TGTGCCAGCAGCGCCCGGGACAGTCCCTACGAGCAGTACTTC.

V usage is TRBV19 and J usage is TRBJ1-2; the D gene is possibly TRBD1 (6 bases). This CDR3 region has 11 residues. The V and J ends lost 9 bases and 5 bases respectively, with 10 bases between them. Germline V lookup: CDR1 LNHDA, CDR2 SQIVND (reference sequence). The CDR3 spells CASRGQYGYTF. The CDR3 DNA reads as TGTGCCAGCAGAGGACAGTATGGCTACACCTTC.

The CDR3 is CASKVPGTGGGGGNIQYF. CDR3 nucleotides: TGCGCCAGCAAAGTTCCCGGGACAGGGGGCGGAGGTGGAAACATTCAGTACTTC. This sequence joins TRBV5-1 and TRBJ2-4; 12 nucleotides match TRBD1. Trimming removed 6 bases from V and 6 bases from J; junction bases left unmatched: 16. Germline values: CDR1 SGHRS, CDR2 YFSETQ. There are 18 residues in the CDR3.

This clone was picked up one time. The genes are TRBV5-6 and TRBJ2-1; D uncertain. Germline CDR1 is SGHDT and CDR2 is YYEEEE. The CDR3 runs 16 residues. Trimming shortened V by 3 bases and J by 2 bases, and 15 bases separated the two germline ends. CDR3 DNA sequence: TGTGCCAGCAGCTCTGAGACCGGGTCTACCTACAATGAGCAGTTCTTC. Translation: CASSSETGSTYNEQFF.

The genes are TRBV3-1 (or the pseudogene TRBV3-2) and TRBJ2-1; 10 nucleotides match TRBD2. This CDR3 contains 15 residues. Losses at the gene ends were 4 bases for V and 5 bases for J; bases not matched to a gene: 5. Germline V gives CDR1 LGHDT, CDR2 YNNKEL (reference sequence). CDR3 region: CASSLSGRPNNEQFF. CDR3 bases: TGTGCCAGCAGCCTTAGCGGGAGGCCCAACAATGAGCAGTTCTTC.